Listed below are T cell receptor beta chains from one sample, sequenced in a study of monozygotic twins with inflammatory bowel disease. For each CDR3 protein, TCRdb gives one entry from its re-call of the 5' RACE reads, without DNA. This listing includes some 440,000 distinct CDR3 sequences. Sequenced input: blood. The receptors here all came from a human donor with ulcerative colitis or Crohn's disease, or a healthy co-twin of an affected twin (not recorded which). The CDR3 runs from the conserved cysteine through the conserved F or W. The order of the fields is V gene, J gene, CDR3 protein.

v_gene: TRBV7-2; j_gene: TRBJ1-1; CDR3aa: CASSPTAMNTEAFF
v_gene: TRBV5-4; j_gene: TRBJ1-2; CDR3aa: CASSLAGDRPNYGYTF
v_gene: TRBV2; j_gene: TRBJ2-4; CDR3aa: CASSDWRIENIQYF
v_gene: TRBV4-1; j_gene: TRBJ2-3; CDR3aa: CASSQLWTDTQYF
v_gene: TRBV29-1; j_gene: TRBJ1-1; CDR3aa: CSVDRTDQAFF
v_gene: TRBV4-1; j_gene: TRBJ2-3; CDR3aa: CASSQGGTGQRNTQYF
v_gene: TRBV19; j_gene: TRBJ1-1; CDR3aa: CASRHQAEAFF
v_gene: TRBV15; j_gene: TRBJ1-5; CDR3aa: CATSRDRGKPQHF
v_gene: TRBV20-1; j_gene: TRBJ2-5; CDR3aa: CSALGRDSQTQYF
v_gene: TRBV5-4; j_gene: TRBJ1-1; CDR3aa: CASSSRDRGLEAFF
v_gene: TRBV29-1; j_gene: TRBJ1-2; CDR3aa: CSVEKSRTGEYGYTF
v_gene: TRBV27; j_gene: TRBJ2-7; CDR3aa: CASSLGLEYEQYF
v_gene: TRBV29-1; j_gene: TRBJ1-1; CDR3aa: CSVGGSSNTEAFF
v_gene: TRBV28; j_gene: TRBJ2-1; CDR3aa: CASTPGLAGANEQFF
v_gene: TRBV5-1; j_gene: TRBJ2-3; CDR3aa: CASSGRGGVADTQYF
v_gene: TRBV5-5; j_gene: TRBJ2-7; CDR3aa: CASSSIVSAGITEQYF
v_gene: TRBV2; j_gene: TRBJ1-1; CDR3aa: CASWDRGLAEAFF
v_gene: TRBV7-6; j_gene: TRBJ2-1; CDR3aa: CASSLKRGGEQFF
v_gene: TRBV5-1; j_gene: TRBJ1-2; CDR3aa: CASSPDRANYGYTF
v_gene: TRBV6-5; j_gene: TRBJ2-3; CDR3aa: CASSYSGKTDTQYF
v_gene: TRBV11-1; j_gene: TRBJ2-5; CDR3aa: CASSSYGETQYF
v_gene: TRBV7-3; j_gene: TRBJ2-1; CDR3aa: CASSQAGAYNEQFF
v_gene: TRBV10-3; j_gene: TRBJ1-1; CDR3aa: CAISESAQGRGLPEAFF
v_gene: TRBV5-4; j_gene: TRBJ2-2; CDR3aa: CASSRTSGGFNTGELFF
v_gene: TRBV6-6; j_gene: TRBJ2-2; CDR3aa: CASDPVTGELFF
v_gene: TRBV5-1; j_gene: TRBJ2-3; CDR3aa: CASRDSGGASDTQYF
v_gene: TRBV21-1; j_gene: TRBJ2-7; CDR3aa: CASSKGTASFPLYEQYF
v_gene: TRBV20-1; j_gene: TRBJ1-1; CDR3aa: CSARMGGHTEAFF
v_gene: TRBV6-1; j_gene: TRBJ2-1; CDR3aa: CGSRWDSNSYNEQFF